This T cell receptor (beta chain) was identified in a study of tumor-infiltrating lymphocytes in primary liver carcinoma. Study-level points and caveats: Paired tumor-adjacent and tumor-blood samples overlapped less than tumor region pairs did.

The CDR3 contains 14 residues. CDR1 MNHEY and CDR2 SVGAGI come from the germline V gene. J gave up 5 bases and V 2 bases, and 3 bases lay outside the gene matches. A note on this clonotype: Antigen specificity is unknown. The CDR3 does not end in the conserved phenylalanine or tryptophan, so this is likely a read error.

Investigators took RNA and DNA out together from roughly 21-30 mg of unsorted bulk tissue. TCR beta cDNA came from roughly 0.45 ug total RNA, primed with a constant-region primer. The TCR beta library was amplified through three nested multiplex PCR rounds in a modified ARM-PCR procedure. Rounds one and two of PCR, each of roughly 10 cycles, were primed with TRBV1-TRBV30 forward primers and a C-beta reverse primer. TCRdb re-analysed the multiplex PCR reads in MiXCR, keeping a single row per CDR3 protein. This sample carries 95,000 to 150,000 distinct CDR3 sequences, around 70% of them seen once, and the ten largest clones take over 7.5%.

Sequencing used tumor-adjacent normal liver tissue. This TCR derives from a woman aged 55-69 years with primary liver carcinoma and hepatitis B virus infection. The chain recombines TRBV6-5 with TRBJ2-7; 10 bases align to TRBD1. CDR3 nucleotides: TGTGCCAGCAGTTACACGACAGGGGGCCACGAGCAGTACTGC. As protein: CASSYTTGGHEQYC.